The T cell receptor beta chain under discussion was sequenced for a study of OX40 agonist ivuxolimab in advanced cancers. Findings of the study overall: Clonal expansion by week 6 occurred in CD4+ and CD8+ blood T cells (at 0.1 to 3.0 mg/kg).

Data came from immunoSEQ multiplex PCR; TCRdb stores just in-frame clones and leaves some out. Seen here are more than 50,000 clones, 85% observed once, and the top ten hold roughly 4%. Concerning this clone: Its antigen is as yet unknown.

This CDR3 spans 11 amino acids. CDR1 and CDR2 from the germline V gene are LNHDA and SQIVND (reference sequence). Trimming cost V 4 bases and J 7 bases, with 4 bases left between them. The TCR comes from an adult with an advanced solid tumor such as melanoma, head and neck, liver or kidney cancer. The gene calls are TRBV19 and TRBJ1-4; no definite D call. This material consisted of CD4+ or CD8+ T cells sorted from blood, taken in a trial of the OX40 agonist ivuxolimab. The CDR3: CASSTREKLFF. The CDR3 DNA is TGTGCCAGTAGTACTCGTGAAAAACTGTTTTTT.